This T cell receptor (beta chain) came from a study of cytomegalovirus exposure and HLA in healthy donors. General observations from the study: Most TCR beta V segments were productive about 87% or about 30% of the time in an earlier analysis.

Remarks on this clone: Its antigen is not identified.

The germline V gene encodes CDR1 SGHNT and CDR2 YYREEE (reference sequence). This CDR3 is built from 13 residues. J gave up 5 bases and V 3 bases, and 4 bases lay outside the gene matches. PCR primers comprised 60 Vbeta and 13 Jbeta primers. This table comes from immunoSEQ multiplex PCR, and its TCRdb copy is limited to in-frame clones, with some not included. This table has approximately 100,000 clones, just over 70% appearing once. The receptor comes from a boy under 18 in good health and CMV-seronegative. The rearrangement uses TRBV5-4 and TRBJ1-2; 7 bases line up with TRBD1. Sequenced: PBMCs. The CDR3 DNA follows: TGTGCCAGCAGCTCCCCGACAGGGTATGGCTACACCTTC. It is translated as CASSSPTGYGYTF.